The text below deals with one TCR beta chain. Data came from immunoSEQ multiplex PCR; TCRdb stores just in-frame clones and leaves some out. This sample's clone table lists about 210,000 clones. The CDR3 loop spans 14 amino acids. Germline assignment: CDR1 MDHEN and CDR2 SYDVKM. Trimming shortened V by 6 bases and J by 7 bases, and 18 bases separated the two germline ends. This record belongs to a study of control samples from healthy donors and cancer patients. The TCR originated in a woman under 40 in good health. The specimen sequenced was blood. The chain is built from TRBV28 and TRBJ1-2; D call uncertain. DNA for the CDR3: TGTGCCAGCAGAGGGCCGGTAAGGAGTAGTGGCTACACCTTC. Protein product: CASRGPVRSSGYTF.